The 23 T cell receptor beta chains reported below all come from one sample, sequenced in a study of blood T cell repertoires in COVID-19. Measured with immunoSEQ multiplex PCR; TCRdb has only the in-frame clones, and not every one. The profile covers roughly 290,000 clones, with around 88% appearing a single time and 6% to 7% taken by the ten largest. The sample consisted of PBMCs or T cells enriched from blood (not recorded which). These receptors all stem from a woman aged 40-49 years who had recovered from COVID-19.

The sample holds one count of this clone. CDR3 bases: TGTGCCTCCCACCTGCGGACTAGCGGGAGTCCCCCCTACGAGCAGTACTTC. It yields the protein CASHLRTSGSPPYEQYF. This chain uses TRBV28 with TRBJ2-7; 13 bases line up with TRBD2. The germline CDR1 and CDR2 sequences are MDHEN and SYDVKM. V gave up 11 bases and J gave up 2 bases; unmatched junction bases: 15. The CDR3 sequence is 17 residues long.

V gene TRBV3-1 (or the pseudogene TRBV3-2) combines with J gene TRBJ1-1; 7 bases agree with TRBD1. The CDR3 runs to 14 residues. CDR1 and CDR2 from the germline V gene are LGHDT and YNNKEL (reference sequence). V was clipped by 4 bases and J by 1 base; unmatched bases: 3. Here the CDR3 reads CASSRDRANTEAFF. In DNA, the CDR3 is TGTGCCAGCAGCCGAGACAGGGCGAACACTGAAGCTTTCTTT.

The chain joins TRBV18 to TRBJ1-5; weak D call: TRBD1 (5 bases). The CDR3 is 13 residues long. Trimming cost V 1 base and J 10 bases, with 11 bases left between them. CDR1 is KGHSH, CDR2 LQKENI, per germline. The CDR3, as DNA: TGTGCCAGCTCACCACTGGAGGGGAGTCCCCAGCATTTT. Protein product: CASSPLEGSPQHF. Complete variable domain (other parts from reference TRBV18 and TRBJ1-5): NAGVMQNPRHLVRRRGQEARLRCSPMKGHSHVYWYRQLPEEGLKFMVYLQKENIIDESGMPKERFSAEFPKEGPSILRIQQVVRGDSAAYFCASSPLEGSPQHFGDGTRLSIL.

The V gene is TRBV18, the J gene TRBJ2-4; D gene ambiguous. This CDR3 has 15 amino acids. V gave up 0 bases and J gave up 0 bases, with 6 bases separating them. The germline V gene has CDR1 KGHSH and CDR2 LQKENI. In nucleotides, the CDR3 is TGTGCCAGCTCACCACCGTTACTAGCCAAAAACATTCAGTACTTC. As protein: CASSPPLLAKNIQYF. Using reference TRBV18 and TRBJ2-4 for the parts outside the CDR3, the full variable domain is NAGVMQNPRHLVRRRGQEARLRCSPMKGHSHVYWYRQLPEEGLKFMVYLQKENIIDESGMPKERFSAEFPKEGPSILRIQQVVRGDSAAYFCASSPPLLAKNIQYFGAGTRLSVL.

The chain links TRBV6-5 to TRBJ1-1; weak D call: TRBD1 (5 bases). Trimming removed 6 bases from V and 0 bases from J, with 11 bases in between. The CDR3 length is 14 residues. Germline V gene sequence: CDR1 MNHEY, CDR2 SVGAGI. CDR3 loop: CASRRDYVNTEAFF. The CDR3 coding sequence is TGTGCCAGCAGAAGGGACTACGTGAACACTGAAGCTTTCTTT.

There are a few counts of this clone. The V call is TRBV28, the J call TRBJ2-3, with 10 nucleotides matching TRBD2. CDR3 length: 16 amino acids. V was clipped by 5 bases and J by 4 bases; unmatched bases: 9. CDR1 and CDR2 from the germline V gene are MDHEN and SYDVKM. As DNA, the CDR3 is TGTGCCAGCAGTGGGGGACTAGCGCTCTATGCAGATACGCAGTATTTT. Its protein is CASSGGLALYADTQYF.

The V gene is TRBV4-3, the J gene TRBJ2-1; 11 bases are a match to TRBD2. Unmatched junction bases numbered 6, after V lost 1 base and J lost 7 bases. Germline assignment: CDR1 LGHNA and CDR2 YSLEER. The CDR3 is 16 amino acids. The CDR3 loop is CASSQALAGGLNEQFF. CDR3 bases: TGCGCCAGCAGCCAAGCGTTAGCGGGAGGGCTAAATGAGCAGTTCTTC.

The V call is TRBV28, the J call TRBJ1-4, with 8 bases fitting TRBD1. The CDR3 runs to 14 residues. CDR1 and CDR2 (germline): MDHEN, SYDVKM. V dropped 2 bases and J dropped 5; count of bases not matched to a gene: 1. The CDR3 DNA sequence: TGTGCCAGCAGTTTAACAGGGGGGAATGAAAAACTGTTTTTT. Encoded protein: CASSLTGGNEKLFF. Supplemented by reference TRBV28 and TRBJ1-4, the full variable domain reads DVKVTQSSRYLVKRTGEKVFLECVQDMDHENMFWYRQDPGLGLRLIYFSYDVKMKEKGDIPEGYSVSREKKERFSLILESASTNQTSMYLCASSLTGGNEKLFFGSGTQLSVL.

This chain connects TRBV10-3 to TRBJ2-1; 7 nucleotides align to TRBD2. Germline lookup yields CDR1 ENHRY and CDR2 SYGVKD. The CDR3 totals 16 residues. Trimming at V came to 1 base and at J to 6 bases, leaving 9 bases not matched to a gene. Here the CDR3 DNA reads TGTGCCATCAGTGAGTTACTCGGGACTACCACCAATGAGCAGTTCTTC. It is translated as CAISELLGTTTNEQFF.

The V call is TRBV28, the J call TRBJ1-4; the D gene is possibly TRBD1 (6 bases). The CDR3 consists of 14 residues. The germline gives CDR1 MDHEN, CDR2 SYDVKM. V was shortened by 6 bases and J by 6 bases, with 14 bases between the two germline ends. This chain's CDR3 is CASRPQGNDEKLFF. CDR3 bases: TGTGCCAGCAGACCACAGGGTAATGATGAAAAACTGTTTTTT.

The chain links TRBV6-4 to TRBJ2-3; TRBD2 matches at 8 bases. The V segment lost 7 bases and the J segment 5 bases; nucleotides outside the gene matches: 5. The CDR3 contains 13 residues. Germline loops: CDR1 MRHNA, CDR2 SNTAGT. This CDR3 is CASTQRERDTQYF. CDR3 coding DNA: TGTGCCAGCACACAGCGGGAGCGAGATACGCAGTATTTT.

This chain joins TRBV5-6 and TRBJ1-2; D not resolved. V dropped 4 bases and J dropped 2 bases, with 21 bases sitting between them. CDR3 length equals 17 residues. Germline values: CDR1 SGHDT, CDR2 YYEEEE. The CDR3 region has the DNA TGTGCCAGCAGCCTGGCGGGAGTCTCCTCTTCAAACTATGGCTACACCTTC. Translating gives CASSLAGVSSSNYGYTF.

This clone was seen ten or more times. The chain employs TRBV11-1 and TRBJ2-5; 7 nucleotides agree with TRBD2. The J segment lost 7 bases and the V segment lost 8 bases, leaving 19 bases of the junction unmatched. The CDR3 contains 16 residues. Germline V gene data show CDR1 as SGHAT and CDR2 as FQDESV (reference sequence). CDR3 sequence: CASHPLDSSGAVTQYF. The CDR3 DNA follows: TGTGCCAGCCACCCCCTGGACTCTAGCGGAGCGGTGACCCAGTACTTC. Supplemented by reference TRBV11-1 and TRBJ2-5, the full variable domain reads EAEVAQSPRYKITEKSQAVAFWCDPISGHATLYWYRQILGQGPELLVQFQDESVVDDSQLPKDRFSAERLKGVDSTLKIQPAELGDSAMYLCASHPLDSSGAVTQYFGPGTRLLVL.

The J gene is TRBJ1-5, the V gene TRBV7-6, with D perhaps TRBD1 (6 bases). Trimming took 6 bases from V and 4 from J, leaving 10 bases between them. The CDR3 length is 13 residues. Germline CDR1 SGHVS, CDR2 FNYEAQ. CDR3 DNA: TGTGCCAGCAGTCCGGACAGAAATCAGCCCCAGCATTTT. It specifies CASSPDRNQPQHF. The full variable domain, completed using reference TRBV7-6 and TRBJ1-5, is GAGVSQSPRYKVTKRGQDVALRCDPISGHVSLYWYRQALGQGPEFLTYFNYEAQQDKSGLPNDRFSAERPEGSISTLTIQRTEQRDSAMYRCASSPDRNQPQHFGDGTRLSIL.

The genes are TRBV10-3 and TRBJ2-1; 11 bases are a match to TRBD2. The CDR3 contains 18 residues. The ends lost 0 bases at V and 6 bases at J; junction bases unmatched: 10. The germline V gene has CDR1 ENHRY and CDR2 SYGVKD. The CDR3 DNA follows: TGTGCCATCAGTGAGTCGAGCCTAGCGGGAGGCCTTTTCAATGAGCAGTTCTTC. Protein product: CAISESSLAGGLFNEQFF.

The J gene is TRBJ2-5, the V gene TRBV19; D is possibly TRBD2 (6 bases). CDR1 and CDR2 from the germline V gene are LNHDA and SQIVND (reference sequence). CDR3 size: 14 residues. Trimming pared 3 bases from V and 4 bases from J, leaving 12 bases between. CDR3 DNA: TGTGCCAGTAGTATGGGACTTTGGGGAGAGACCCAGTACTTC. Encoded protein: CASSMGLWGETQYF.

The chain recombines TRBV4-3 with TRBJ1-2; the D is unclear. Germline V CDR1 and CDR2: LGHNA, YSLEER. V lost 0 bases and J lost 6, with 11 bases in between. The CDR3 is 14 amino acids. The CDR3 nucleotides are TGCGCCAGCAGCCAAGAGGGAGACATGGATGGCTACACCTTC. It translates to CASSQEGDMDGYTF.

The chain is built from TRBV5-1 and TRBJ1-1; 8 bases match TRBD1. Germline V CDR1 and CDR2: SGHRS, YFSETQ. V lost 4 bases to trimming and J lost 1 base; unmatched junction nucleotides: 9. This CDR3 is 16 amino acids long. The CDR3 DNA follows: TGCGCCAGCAGCCCGTACAAGGGACAGGAGAACACTGAAGCTTTCTTT. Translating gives CASSPYKGQENTEAFF.

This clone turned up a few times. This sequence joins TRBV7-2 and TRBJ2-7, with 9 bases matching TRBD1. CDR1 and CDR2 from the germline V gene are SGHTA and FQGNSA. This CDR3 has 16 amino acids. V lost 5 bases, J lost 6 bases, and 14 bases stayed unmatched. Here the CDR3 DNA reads TGTGCCAGCAGCCGTGTGACCGGGACAGGGTTCGGCGAGCAGTACTTC. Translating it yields CASSRVTGTGFGEQYF.

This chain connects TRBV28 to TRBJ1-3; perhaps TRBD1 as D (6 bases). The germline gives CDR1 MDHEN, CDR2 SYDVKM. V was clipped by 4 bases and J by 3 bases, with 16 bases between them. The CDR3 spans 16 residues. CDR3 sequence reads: CASSSFGQGYGNTIYF. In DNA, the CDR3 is TGTGCCAGCAGTTCCTTTGGGCAGGGGTATGGAAACACCATATATTTT.

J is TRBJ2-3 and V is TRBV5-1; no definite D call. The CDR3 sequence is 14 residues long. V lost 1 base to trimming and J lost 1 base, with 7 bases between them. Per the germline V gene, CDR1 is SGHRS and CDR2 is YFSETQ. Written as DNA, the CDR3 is TGCGCCAGCAGCTTGCAGCAGGGCACAGATACGCAGTATTTT. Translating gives CASSLQQGTDTQYF.

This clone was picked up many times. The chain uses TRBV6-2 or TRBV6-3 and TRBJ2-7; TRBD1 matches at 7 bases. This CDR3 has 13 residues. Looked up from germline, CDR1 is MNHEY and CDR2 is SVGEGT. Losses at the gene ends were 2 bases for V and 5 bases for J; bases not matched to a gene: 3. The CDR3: CASSYITGDEQYF. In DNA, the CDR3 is TGTGCCAGCAGTTACATAACAGGGGACGAGCAGTACTTC.

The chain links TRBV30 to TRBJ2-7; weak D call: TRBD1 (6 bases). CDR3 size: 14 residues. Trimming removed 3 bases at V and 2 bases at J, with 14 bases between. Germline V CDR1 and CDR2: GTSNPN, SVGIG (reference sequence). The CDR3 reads CAWSDDRLPYEQYF. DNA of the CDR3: TGTGCCTGGAGCGACGACAGGTTACCCTACGAGCAGTACTTC. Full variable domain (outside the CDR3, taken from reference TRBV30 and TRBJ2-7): SQTIHQWPATLVQPVGSPLSLECTVEGTSNPNLYWYRQAAGRGLQLLFYSVGIGQISSEVPQNLSASRPQDRQFILSSKKLLLSDSGFYLCAWSDDRLPYEQYFGPGTRLTVT.